A selection of T cell receptor beta chains follows, all from one sample in a study of blood T cell repertoires in COVID-19. Repertoires were generated with immunoSEQ multiplex PCR, while TCRdb's copy carries only in-frame clones and drops some. The profile covers about 200,000 clones, with 70% to 90% appearing a single time and less than 1.5% taken by the ten largest. Sample: PBMCs or T cells enriched from blood (not recorded which). These TCRs come from a man aged 25 to 40 who had recovered from COVID-19. CDR3s include the opening cysteine and the closing phenylalanine or tryptophan. The D gene is left open where the match is weak. For some rows the clone size is stated as once, few or many, or as a class when expanded; others skip it.

CDR3aa	CDR3nt	abundance	v_gene	d_gene	j_gene
CASSLAISGTTDTQYF	TGCGCCAGCAGCTTGGCCATTAGCGGGACCACAGATACGCAGTATTTT	.	TRBV5-1	TRBD2	TRBJ2-3
CASSEGQGRYNEQFF	TGCGCCAGCAGCGAGGGACAGGGGCGTTACAATGAGCAGTTCTTC	.	TRBV5-1	TRBD1	TRBJ2-1
CASSRTGWNEKLFF	TGTGCCAGTAGTCGGACAGGCTGGAATGAAAAACTGTTTTTT	.	TRBV19	TRBD1	TRBJ1-4
CASSAGGAGTYEQYF	TGTGCCAGCAGTGCCGGCGGGGCGGGCACATACGAGCAGTACTTC	.	TRBV2	.	TRBJ2-7
CASSFPTGDVNYGYTF	TGTGCCAGTAGTTTCCCGACAGGCGACGTCAACTATGGCTACACCTTC	.	TRBV19	.	TRBJ1-2
CASSWDRSTNTEAFF	TGTGCCAGCAGTTGGGACAGATCTACGAACACTGAAGCTTTCTTT	.	TRBV2	TRBD1	TRBJ1-1
CASSQSGQGSLSRDGEQYF	TGTGCCAGCAGCCAATCGGGACAGGGGAGCTTGTCCCGGGACGGCGAGCAGTACTTC	.	TRBV7-2	TRBD1	TRBJ2-7
CASSTPVQGYQPQHF	TGTGCCAGTAGTACACCAGTTCAGGGTTATCAGCCCCAGCATTTT	.	TRBV19	.	TRBJ1-5
CASSQPGRTSGRNEQFF	TGCGCCAGCAGCCAGCCCGGGAGGACTAGCGGGAGAAATGAGCAGTTCTTC	.	TRBV4-1	TRBD2	TRBJ2-1
CASSSHRLAGHYEQYF	TGTGCCAGCAGCTCCCATAGACTAGCGGGACACTACGAGCAGTACTTC	.	TRBV5-8	TRBD2	TRBJ2-7
CASSHKGAPGDTQYF	TGTGCCAGCAGCCACAAGGGGGCCCCAGGAGATACGCAGTATTTT	.	TRBV11-2	TRBD1	TRBJ2-3
CASSYSGREDGYTF	TGTGCCAGCAGTTACTCGGGCAGGGAGGATGGCTACACCTTC	.	TRBV6-5	.	TRBJ1-2
CASSQDLSGGLYNEQFF	TGTGCCAGCAGCCAAGATCTGAGCGGGGGGCTGTACAATGAGCAGTTCTTC	.	TRBV3-1/TRBV3-2	TRBD2	TRBJ2-1
CAWTMGLLNQPQHF	TGTGCCTGGACTATGGGACTGCTGAATCAGCCCCAGCATTTT	.	TRBV30	.	TRBJ1-5
CASSTRQGAPYEQYF	TGCGCCAGCAGCACCCGACAGGGGGCGCCCTACGAGCAGTACTTC	once	TRBV4-1	TRBD1	TRBJ2-7
CASRLAGEYYEQYF	TGCGCCAGCAGGTTAGCGGGAGAATACTACGAGCAGTACTTC	.	TRBV10-2	TRBD2	TRBJ2-7
CASSLTRSYGYTF	TGTGCCAGCAGCTTAACGAGGTCCTATGGCTACACCTTC	.	TRBV7-9	.	TRBJ1-2
CASRTRGQTNTEAFF	TGCGCCAGCAGAACAAGGGGACAGACCAACACTGAAGCTTTCTTT	.	TRBV10-2	TRBD1	TRBJ1-1
CASSQTGTASYEQYF	TGTGCCAGCAGCCAAACCGGGACAGCCTCCTACGAGCAGTACTTC	.	TRBV3-1/TRBV3-2	TRBD1	TRBJ2-7
CASSTATGLAGGTEQYF	TGTGCCAGCAGTACCGCCACGGGACTAGCGGGAGGTACCGAGCAGTACTTC	.	TRBV6-2/TRBV6-3	TRBD2	TRBJ2-7